The clone carrying this TCR beta chain turned up a few times. Its matching antigen is unknown. This record comes from a study of CD8+ T cells in alopecia areata. Sequencing used cDNA as its template, made by extracting RNA and reverse transcribing it. Sequencing used immunoSEQ multiplex PCR; TCRdb keeps in-frame clones, though not all of them. The sample records 180,000 or so clones, approximately 50% being singletons. Stated treatment: oral pan-JAK inhibitor, 5-10 mg twice daily. Study-level findings and limits: With tofacitinib ongoing, many expanded lesional clones persisted in both scalp and blood. Normal-skin resident alphabeta T cells also appear among scalp sample sequences.

The receptor comes from a human donor with alopecia areata. The material sequenced was CD8+ T cells sorted from blood, taken around week 53, from a patient treated with tofacitinib.

The CDR3 DNA reads TGTGCCAGCAGCACGACGGGGGGCAGGGTGGTGTTCTACGAGCAGTACTTC. Translation: CASSTTGGRVVFYEQYF. The chain links TRBV7-9 to TRBJ2-7, with a weak D call TRBD2 (7 bases). The germline V gene encodes CDR1 SEHNR and CDR2 FQNEAQ (reference sequence). Trimming removed 5 bases from V and 3 bases from J, with 23 bases in between. The CDR3 spans 17 residues.